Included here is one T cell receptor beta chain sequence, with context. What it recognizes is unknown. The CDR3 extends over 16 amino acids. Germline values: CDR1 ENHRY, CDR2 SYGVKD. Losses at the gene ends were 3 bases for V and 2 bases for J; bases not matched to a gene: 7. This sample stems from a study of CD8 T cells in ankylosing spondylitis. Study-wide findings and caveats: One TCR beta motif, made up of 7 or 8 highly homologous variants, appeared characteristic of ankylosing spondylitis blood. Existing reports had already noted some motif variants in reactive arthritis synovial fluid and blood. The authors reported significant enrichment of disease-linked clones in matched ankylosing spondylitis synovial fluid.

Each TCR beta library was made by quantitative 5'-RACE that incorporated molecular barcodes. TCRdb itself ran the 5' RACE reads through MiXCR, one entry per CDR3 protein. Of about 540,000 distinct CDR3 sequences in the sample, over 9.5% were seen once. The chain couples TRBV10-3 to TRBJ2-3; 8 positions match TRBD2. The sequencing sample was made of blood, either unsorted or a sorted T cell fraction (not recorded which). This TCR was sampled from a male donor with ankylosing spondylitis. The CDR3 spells CAISEGLAGSTDTQYF. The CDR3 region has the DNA TGTGCCATCAGTGAAGGGCTAGCGGGCTCCACAGATACGCAGTATTTT.